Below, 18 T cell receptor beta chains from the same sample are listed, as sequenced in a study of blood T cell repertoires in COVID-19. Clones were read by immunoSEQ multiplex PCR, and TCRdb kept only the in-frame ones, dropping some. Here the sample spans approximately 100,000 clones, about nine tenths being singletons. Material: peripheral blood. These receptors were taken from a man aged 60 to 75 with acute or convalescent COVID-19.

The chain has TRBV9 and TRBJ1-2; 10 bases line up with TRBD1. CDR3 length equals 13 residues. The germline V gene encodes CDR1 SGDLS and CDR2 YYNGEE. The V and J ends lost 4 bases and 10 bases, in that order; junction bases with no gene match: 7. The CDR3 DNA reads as TGTGCCAGCAGCCCATGGGGGACAGGGGTCTACACCTTC. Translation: CASSPWGTGVYTF. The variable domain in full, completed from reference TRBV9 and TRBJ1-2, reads DSGVTQTPKHLITATGQRVTLRCSPRSGDLSVYWYQQSLDQGLQFLIQYYNGEERAKGNILERFSAQQFPDLHSELNLSSLELGDSALYFCASSPWGTGVYTFGSGTRLTVV.

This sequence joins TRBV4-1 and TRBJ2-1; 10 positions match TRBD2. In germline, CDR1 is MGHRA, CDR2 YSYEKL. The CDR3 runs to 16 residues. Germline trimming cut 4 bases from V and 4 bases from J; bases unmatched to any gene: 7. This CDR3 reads CASSRSGLAVYNEQFF. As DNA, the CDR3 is TGCGCCAGCAGCCGGAGCGGACTAGCGGTATACAATGAGCAGTTCTTC.

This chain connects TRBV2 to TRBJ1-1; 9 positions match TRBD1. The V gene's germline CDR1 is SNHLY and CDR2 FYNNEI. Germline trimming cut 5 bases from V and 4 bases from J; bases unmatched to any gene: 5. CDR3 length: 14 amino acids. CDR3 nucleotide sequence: TGTGCCAGCAGTAGACAGGGGGGGGGCACTGAAGCTTTCTTT. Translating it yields CASSRQGGGTEAFF.

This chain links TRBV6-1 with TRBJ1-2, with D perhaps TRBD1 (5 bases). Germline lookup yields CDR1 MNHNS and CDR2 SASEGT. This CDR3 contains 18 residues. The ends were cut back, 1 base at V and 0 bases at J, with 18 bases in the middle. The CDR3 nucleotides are TGTGCCAGCAGTGAAGACCCTCGGGGGGGAATATCTAACTATGGCTACACCTTC. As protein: CASSEDPRGGISNYGYTF.

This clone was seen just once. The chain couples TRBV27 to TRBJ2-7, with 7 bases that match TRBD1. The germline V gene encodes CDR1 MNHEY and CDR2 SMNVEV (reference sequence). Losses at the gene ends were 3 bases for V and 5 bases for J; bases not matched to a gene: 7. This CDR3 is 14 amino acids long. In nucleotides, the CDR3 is TGTGCCAGCAGTTTGAGACAGGGCAGGAACGAGCAGTACTTC. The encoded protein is CASSLRQGRNEQYF.

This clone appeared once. The CDR3 nucleotides read TGCGCCAGCAGCCAGAGAGTAGCGGGAGTGGCAGATACGCAGTATTTT. It is translated as CASSQRVAGVADTQYF. The chain couples TRBV5-1 to TRBJ2-3; 9 nucleotides line up with TRBD2. Germline trimming cut 4 bases from V and 4 bases from J; bases unmatched to any gene: 10. The CDR3 loop spans 16 amino acids. Germline CDR1 reads SGHRS; CDR2 reads YFSETQ.

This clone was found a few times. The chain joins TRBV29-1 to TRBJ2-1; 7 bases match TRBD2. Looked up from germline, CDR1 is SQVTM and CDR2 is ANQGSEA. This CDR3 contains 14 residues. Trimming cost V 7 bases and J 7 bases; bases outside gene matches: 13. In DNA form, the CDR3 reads TGCAGCGCCGACGGACCGGCGGGGGTAAATGAGCAGTTCTTC. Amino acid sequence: CSADGPAGVNEQFF.

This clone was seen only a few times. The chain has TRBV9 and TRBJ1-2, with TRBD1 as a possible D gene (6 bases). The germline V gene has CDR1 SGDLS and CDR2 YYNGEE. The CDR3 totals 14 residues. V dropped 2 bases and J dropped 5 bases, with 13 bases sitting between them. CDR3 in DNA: TGTGCCAGCAGCGTTATCGGGACAAGTTATGGCTACACCTTC. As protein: CASSVIGTSYGYTF.

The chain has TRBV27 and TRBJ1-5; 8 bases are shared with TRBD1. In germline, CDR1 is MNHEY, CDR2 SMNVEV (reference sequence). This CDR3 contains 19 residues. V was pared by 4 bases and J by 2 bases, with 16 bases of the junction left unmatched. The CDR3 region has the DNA TGTGCCAGCAGTTATTCATCCCCGCTTCAGGGGGCCGGCAATCAGCCCCAGCATTTT. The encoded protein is CASSYSSPLQGAGNQPQHF.

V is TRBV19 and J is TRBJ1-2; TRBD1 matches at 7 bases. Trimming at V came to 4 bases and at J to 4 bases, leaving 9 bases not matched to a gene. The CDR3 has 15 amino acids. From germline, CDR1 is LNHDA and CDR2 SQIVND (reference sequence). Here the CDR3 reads CASSKLPGQTYGYTF. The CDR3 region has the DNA TGTGCCAGTAGTAAACTCCCGGGACAGACCTATGGCTACACCTTC.

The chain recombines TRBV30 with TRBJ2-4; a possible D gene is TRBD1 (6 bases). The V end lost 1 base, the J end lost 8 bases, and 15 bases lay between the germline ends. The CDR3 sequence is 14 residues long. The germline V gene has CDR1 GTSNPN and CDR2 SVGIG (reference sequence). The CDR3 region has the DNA TGTGCCTGGAGTGCCGGGACACCGCAGGACATTCAGTACTTC. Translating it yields CAWSAGTPQDIQYF.

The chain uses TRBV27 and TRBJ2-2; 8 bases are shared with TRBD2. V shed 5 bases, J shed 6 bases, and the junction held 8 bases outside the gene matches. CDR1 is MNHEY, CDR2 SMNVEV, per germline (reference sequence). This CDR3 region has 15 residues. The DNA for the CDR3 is TGTGCCAGCAGTCTCCGGGGGGGCTTATCCGGGGAGCTGTTTTTT. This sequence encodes CASSLRGGLSGELFF.

The CDR3 region is CASSEVASSYNEQFF. The CDR3 nucleotides are TGTGCCAGCAGTGAAGTGGCTAGCTCATACAATGAGCAGTTCTTC. V usage is TRBV6-1 and J usage is TRBJ2-1; TRBD2 might be the D (5 bases). Germline V gene sequence: CDR1 MNHNS, CDR2 SASEGT. Trimming stripped 1 base from V and 4 bases from J, with 11 bases between. The CDR3 has 15 residues.

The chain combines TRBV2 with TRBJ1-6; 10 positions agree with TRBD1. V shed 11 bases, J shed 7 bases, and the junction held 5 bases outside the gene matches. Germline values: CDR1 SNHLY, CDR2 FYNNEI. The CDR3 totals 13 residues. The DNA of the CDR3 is TGTGCCGTCCGGGACAGGGGAAATTCACCCCTCCACTTT. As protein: CAVRDRGNSPLHF.

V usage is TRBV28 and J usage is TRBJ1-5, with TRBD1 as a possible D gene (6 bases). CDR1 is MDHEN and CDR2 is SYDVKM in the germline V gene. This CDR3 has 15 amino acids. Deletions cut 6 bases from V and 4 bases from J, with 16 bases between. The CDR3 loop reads CASSPGGRGNQPQHF. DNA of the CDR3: TGTGCCAGCAGCCCTGGGGGTAGGGGGAATCAGCCCCAGCATTTT.

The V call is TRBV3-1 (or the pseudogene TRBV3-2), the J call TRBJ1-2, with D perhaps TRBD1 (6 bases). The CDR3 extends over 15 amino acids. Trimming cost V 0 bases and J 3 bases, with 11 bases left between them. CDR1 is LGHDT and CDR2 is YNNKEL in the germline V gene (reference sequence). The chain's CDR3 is CASSQDSQGHYGYTF. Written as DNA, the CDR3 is TGTGCCAGCAGCCAAGATTCCCAGGGGCACTATGGCTACACCTTC.

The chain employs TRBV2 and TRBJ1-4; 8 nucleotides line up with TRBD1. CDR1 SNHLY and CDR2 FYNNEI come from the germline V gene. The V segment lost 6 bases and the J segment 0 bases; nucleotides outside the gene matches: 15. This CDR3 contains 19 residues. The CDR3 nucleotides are TGTGCCAGCAGCCAAGGACAGGGCGAACTTTCCGCAACTAATGAAAAACTGTTTTTT. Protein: CASSQGQGELSATNEKLFF.

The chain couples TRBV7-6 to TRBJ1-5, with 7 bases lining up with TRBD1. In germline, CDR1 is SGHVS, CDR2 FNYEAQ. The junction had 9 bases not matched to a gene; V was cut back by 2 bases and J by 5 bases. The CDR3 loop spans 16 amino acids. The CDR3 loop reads CASSLTGDSGDQPQHF. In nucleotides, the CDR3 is TGTGCCAGCAGCTTAACGGGGGACAGTGGGGATCAGCCCCAGCATTTT.